This T cell receptor (beta chain) appears in the sequencing data of a study of vaccination effects on CD4 cells after COVID-19. Findings of the study overall: Clones from infection and from vaccination both contracted markedly late after vaccination.

The table came from immunoSEQ multiplex PCR; TCRdb's copy has only in-frame clones and leaves some out. The sample records about 25,000 clones, approximately 69% being singletons. The CDR3 contains 13 residues. Trimming took 6 bases from V and 1 from J, leaving 7 bases between them. Antigen-specific CD4+ T cells expanded by the ViraFEST assay with viral peptide pools were then sequenced. With approximately 10 days of culture completed, CD4+ T cells were isolated. Participants completed two doses of the BNT162b2 or mRNA-1273 vaccine. Vaccinees lacked prior SARS-CoV-2 infection and tested negative for nucleocapsid antibodies. Every well got two million PBMC, which were grown with about 10 IU/ml IL-2 and around 10 ug/ml peptides. A half-medium replacement with IL-2 medium was carried out on days 3 and 7. Concerning this clone itself: Its specificity is not known.

This sequence was found in a human donor who received a COVID-19 vaccine. The chain combines TRBV12-3 or TRBV12-4 with TRBJ1-5; D ambiguous. The source was CD4+ T cells from PBMCs cultured with SARS-CoV-2 spike peptides, collected after COVID-19 vaccination. The CDR3 DNA reads as TGTGCCAGCAGCCTTAAAAGCAATCAGCCCCAGCATTTT. Its protein is CASSLKSNQPQHF.